The sample holds a few counts of the clone carrying this T cell receptor (beta chain). The antigen remains undetermined. This sample was included in a study of T cell repertoires in cytomegalovirus infection. Background on the study: A matching HLA type, together with CMV infection, was signaled by public TCR beta signatures.

Study results and caveats: Clonotypes of TCR beta that were HLA-C-restricted and CMV-specific dominated the ex vivo response. Identification of carriers of CMV plus the relevant HLA was achieved through cumulative public TCR beta family frequency.

J gave up 5 bases and V 5 bases, and 18 bases lay outside the gene matches. The CDR3 extends over 17 amino acids. Per the germline V gene, CDR1 is DFQATT and CDR2 is SNEGSKA (reference sequence). A single record per CDR3 protein comes from TCRdb applying MiXCR to the reads. The table lists about 360,000 distinct CDR3 sequences, around 18% of them singletons. The chain couples TRBV20-1 to TRBJ1-2; 9 bases fit TRBD1. Input material: PBMCs. This TCR derives from a human donor in good health (CMV status not recorded). Some clones in this sample may be carry-over from other donors' samples. CDR3 sequence (DNA): TGCAGTGCTCCCGGGACAGGGAATGGGCTTGGGCTTTATGGCTACACCTTC. The encoded protein is CSAPGTGNGLGLYGYTF.